A selection of T cell receptor beta chains follows, all from one sample in a study of blood T cell repertoires in COVID-19. Clones were read by immunoSEQ multiplex PCR, and TCRdb kept only the in-frame ones, dropping some. This table holds 200,000 to 250,000 clones, roughly 80% found once. Sequencing was done on a sample of PBMCs or T cells enriched from blood (not recorded which). These receptors all come from a woman aged 40-49 years with acute COVID-19. Each CDR3 is given with its conserved first and last residue. The D gene is left open where the match is weak. Expanded clones are given a class, and other clones once, few, many or no size at all.

D gene,V gene,J gene,clone size,CDR3 protein,CDR3 DNA
-,TRBV18,TRBJ2-1,-,CASSPGARTHEQFF,TGTGCCAGCTCACCTGGGGCCCGAACCCATGAGCAGTTCTTC
TRBD1,TRBV7-2,TRBJ1-6,few,CASSPGQYNSPLHF,TGTGCCAGCAGCCCGGGACAGTATAATTCACCCCTCCACTTT
-,TRBV6-6,TRBJ2-7,-,CASSYSAGWGEQYF,TGTGCCAGCAGTTACTCGGCGGGGTGGGGCGAGCAGTACTTC
-,TRBV2,TRBJ1-5,-,CASSETRTVEAPQHF,TGTGCCAGCAGTGAAACGCGGACAGTCGAAGCGCCCCAGCATTTT
-,TRBV15,TRBJ1-6,-,CATSRDLAGVGSYNSPLHF,TGTGCCACCAGCAGAGATCTAGCAGGGGTGGGATCCTATAATTCACCCCTCCACTTT
TRBD1,TRBV30,TRBJ1-6,-,CAWSAPGQVYNSPLHF,TGTGCCTGGAGTGCTCCCGGACAGGTCTACAATTCACCCCTCCACTTT
-,TRBV7-8,TRBJ1-1,-,CASSHITSRQPDTEAFF,TGTGCCAGCAGCCATATTACCAGTCGACAGCCAGACACTGAAGCTTTCTTT
-,TRBV18,TRBJ1-1,-,CASSRQTEVGTEAFF,TGTGCCAGCTCGAGACAGACCGAGGTCGGCACTGAAGCTTTCTTT
-,TRBV10-1,TRBJ1-5,-,CARLQGYQPQHF,TGCGCCAGGTTACAGGGATATCAGCCCCAGCATTTT
-,TRBV27,TRBJ1-1,-,CASSFYKNTEAFF,TGTGCCAGCAGTTTTTACAAGAACACTGAAGCTTTCTTT
TRBD2,TRBV6-5,TRBJ2-2,once,CASSYWTRGAGELFF,TGTGCCAGCAGTTACTGGACTAGGGGCGCCGGGGAGCTGTTTTTT
-,TRBV5-6,TRBJ2-7,-,CASSRGLFSYEQYF,TGTGCCAGCTCCCGGGGGTTATTCTCCTACGAGCAGTACTTC
-,TRBV27,TRBJ1-2,-,CASSYGQGYGYTF,TGTGCCAGCAGTTACGGGCAGGGCTATGGCTACACCTTC
TRBD2,TRBV27,TRBJ2-1,-,CASSLSPTSSYEQFF,TGTGCCAGCAGTTTATCTCCGACTAGCAGTTATGAGCAGTTCTTC
-,TRBV5-5,TRBJ1-6,-,CASNSGRGNSPLHF,TGTGCCAGCAACTCCGGACGGGGTAATTCACCCCTCCACTTT
-,TRBV28,TRBJ1-1,-,CASILVATEAFF,TGTGCCAGCATTCTGGTAGCGACCGAAGCTTTCTTT
-,TRBV7-9,TRBJ1-4,-,CASSLNPGATNEKLFF,TGTGCCAGCAGCCTCAATCCGGGAGCAACTAATGAAAAACTGTTTTTT
-,TRBV11-2,TRBJ1-5,-,CASSSSVYSNQPQHF,TGTGCCAGCAGCTCGAGCGTTTATAGCAATCAGCCCCAGCATTTT
-,TRBV6-5,TRBJ2-2,-,CASSYLGQSNTGELFF,TGTGCCAGCAGTTACTTGGGGCAGTCTAACACCGGGGAGCTGTTTTTT
-,TRBV18,TRBJ2-3,-,CASSPPTKDTQYF,TGTGCCAGCTCACCACCGACAAAAGATACGCAGTATTTT
-,TRBV11-2,TRBJ2-2,-,CASSPHLGGPGELFF,TGTGCCAGCAGCCCTCACCTGGGGGGTCCCGGGGAGCTGTTTTTT
TRBD1,TRBV11-2,TRBJ1-3,-,CASRWDRRTGNTIYF,TGTGCCAGCAGGTGGGACAGAAGAACTGGAAACACCATATATTTT
TRBD1,TRBV6-1,TRBJ1-1,-,CASSEQPRTGGTEAFF,TGTGCCAGCAGTGAACAACCGAGGACAGGGGGCACTGAAGCTTTCTTT
TRBD1,TRBV5-6,TRBJ2-2,-,CASSSNRGRNTGELFF,TGTGCCAGCAGCTCCAACAGGGGGCGAAACACCGGGGAGCTGTTTTTT
-,TRBV7-9,TRBJ1-1,-,CASSLGVRGTEAFF,TGTGCCAGCAGCTTAGGCGTCAGGGGCACTGAAGCTTTCTTT
TRBD1,TRBV27,TRBJ1-2,-,CASSPTRTGGGGYTF,TGTGCCAGCAGTCCCACCCGGACAGGGGGAGGCGGCTACACCTTC
-,TRBV10-1,TRBJ1-1,-,CASSESQGRVTEAFF,TGCGCCAGCAGTGAGTCCCAGGGGAGGGTCACTGAAGCTTTCTTT
-,TRBV5-1,TRBJ1-5,few,CASSLTGGPNQPQHF,TGCGCCAGCAGCTTAACAGGCGGTCCCAATCAGCCCCAGCATTTT
TRBD1,TRBV5-5,TRBJ1-6,few,CASSYTGGEVYSPLHF,TGTGCCAGCAGCTATACAGGGGGCGAGGTTTATTCACCCCTCCACTTT
-,TRBV4-2,TRBJ1-1,-,CASSQAVIRTTTEAFF,TGTGCCAGCAGCCAAGCGGTTATCCGCACTACGACTGAAGCTTTCTTT
TRBD1,TRBV6-1,TRBJ1-2,few,CASSEADRGPVRVGYTF,TGTGCCAGCAGTGAAGCGGACAGGGGCCCCGTAAGAGTCGGCTACACCTTC
TRBD2,TRBV7-2,TRBJ2-1,-,CASSFRLAGVGEQFF,TGTGCCAGCAGCTTTCGACTAGCGGGAGTGGGTGAGCAGTTCTTC
-,TRBV10-1,TRBJ2-2,-,CASSRTTGELFF,TGCGCCAGCAGCAGGACAACCGGGGAGCTGTTTTTT
-,TRBV21-1,TRBJ1-6,-,CASSTRANKQGLSSPLHF,TGTGCCAGCAGCACCCGGGCGAATAAACAGGGTCTTTCTTCACCCCTCCACTTT
-,TRBV5-6,TRBJ1-2,few,CASSLRGNYGYTF,TGTGCCAGCAGCTTGCGAGGGAACTATGGCTACACCTTC
-,TRBV28,TRBJ2-5,-,CASSFKGSWQETQYF,TGTGCCAGCAGTTTTAAAGGGAGTTGGCAAGAGACCCAGTACTTC
TRBD1,TRBV23-1,TRBJ2-7,many,CASSQSSPEDRDSLYGYEQYF,TGCGCCAGCAGTCAATCCTCCCCCGAGGACAGGGATAGTTTATATGGGTACGAGCAGTACTTC
-,TRBV30,TRBJ2-2,-,CAWRPQGIGELFF,TGTGCCTGGAGGCCACAGGGAATCGGGGAGCTGTTTTTT
-,TRBV20-1,TRBJ1-2,-,CSAPPSYGYTF,TGCAGTGCCCCCCCCAGCTATGGCTACACCTTC
-,TRBV5-1,TRBJ1-3,few,CASSLVTGSGNTIYF,TGCGCCAGCAGCTTAGTTACAGGGTCTGGAAACACCATATATTTT
-,TRBV5-5,TRBJ1-2,-,CASSLGTNYGYTF,TGTGCCAGCAGCTTGGGGACAAACTATGGCTACACCTTC
-,TRBV6-5,TRBJ2-5,-,CASRQGRAMETQYF,TGTGCCAGCAGGCAGGGAAGAGCGATGGAGACCCAGTACTTC
TRBD2,TRBV9,TRBJ2-7,once,CASSVDPSGVSYEQYF,TGTGCCAGCAGCGTAGACCCTAGCGGGGTCTCCTACGAGCAGTACTTC
-,TRBV11-3,TRBJ2-7,-,CASSLEGRGFHEQYF,TGTGCCAGCAGCTTAGAGGGCAGGGGATTCCACGAGCAGTACTTC
TRBD2,TRBV5-4,TRBJ2-3,-,CASSHVAGRGDTQYF,TGTGCCAGCAGCCATGTAGCGGGGCGGGGAGATACGCAGTATTTT
-,TRBV4-1,TRBJ1-5,-,CASSQDWQFSQPQHF,TGCGCCAGCAGCCAAGATTGGCAATTCAGTCAGCCCCAGCATTTT
-,TRBV5-8,TRBJ1-3,-,CASRRGSAGNTIYF,TGTGCCAGCAGGCGGGGCAGCGCTGGAAACACCATATATTTT
-,TRBV11-2,TRBJ2-7,-,CASSLVRVASWGSYEQYF,TGTGCCAGCAGCTTAGTGCGGGTTGCCAGCTGGGGCTCCTACGAGCAGTACTTC
TRBD2,TRBV6-5,TRBJ2-4,few,CASRGGIAKNIQYF,TGTGCCAGCAGGGGGGGGATAGCCAAAAACATTCAGTACTTC
-,TRBV4-3,TRBJ1-2,-,CASSPQGIRTSGYTF,TGCGCCAGCAGCCCGCAGGGAATCCGGACCTCTGGCTACACCTTC
TRBD2,TRBV11-1,TRBJ2-1,few,CASSLRGDSYNEQFF,TGTGCCAGCAGCTTACGGGGGGACTCCTACAATGAGCAGTTCTTC